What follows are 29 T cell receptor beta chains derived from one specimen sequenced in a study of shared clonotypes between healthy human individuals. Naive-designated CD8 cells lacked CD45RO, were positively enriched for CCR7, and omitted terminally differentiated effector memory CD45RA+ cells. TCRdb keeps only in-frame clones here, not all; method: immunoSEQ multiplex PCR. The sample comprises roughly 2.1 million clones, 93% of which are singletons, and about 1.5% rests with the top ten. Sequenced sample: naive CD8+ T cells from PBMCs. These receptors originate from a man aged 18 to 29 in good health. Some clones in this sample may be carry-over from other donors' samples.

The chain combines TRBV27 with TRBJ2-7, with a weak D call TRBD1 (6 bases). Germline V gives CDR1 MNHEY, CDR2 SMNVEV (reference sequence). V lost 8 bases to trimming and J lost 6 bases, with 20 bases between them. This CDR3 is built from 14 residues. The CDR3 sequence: CASALRSGATEQYF. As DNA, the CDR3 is TGTGCCAGCGCCCTCCGGTCAGGGGCCACCGAGCAGTACTTC.

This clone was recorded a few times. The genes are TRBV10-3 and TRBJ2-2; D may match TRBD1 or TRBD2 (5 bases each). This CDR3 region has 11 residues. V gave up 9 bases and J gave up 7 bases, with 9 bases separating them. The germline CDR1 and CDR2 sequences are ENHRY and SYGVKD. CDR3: CAIGENGELFF. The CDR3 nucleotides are TGTGCCATAGGGGAGAACGGGGAGCTGTTTTTT.

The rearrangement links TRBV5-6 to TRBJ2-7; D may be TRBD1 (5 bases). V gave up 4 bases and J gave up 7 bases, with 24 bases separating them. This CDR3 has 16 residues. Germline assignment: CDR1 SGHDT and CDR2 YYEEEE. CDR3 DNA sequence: TGTGCCAGCAGCATACACAGGCCCCTCACAACTAAGGAGCAGTACTTC. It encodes CASSIHRPLTTKEQYF.

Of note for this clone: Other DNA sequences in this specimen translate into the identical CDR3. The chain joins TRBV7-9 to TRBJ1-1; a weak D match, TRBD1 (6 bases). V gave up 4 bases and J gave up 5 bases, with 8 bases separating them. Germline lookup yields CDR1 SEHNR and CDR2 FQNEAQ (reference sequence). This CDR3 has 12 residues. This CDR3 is CASSSQGTEAFF. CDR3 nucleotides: TGTGCCAGCAGCTCCCAGGGGACTGAAGCTTTCTTT.

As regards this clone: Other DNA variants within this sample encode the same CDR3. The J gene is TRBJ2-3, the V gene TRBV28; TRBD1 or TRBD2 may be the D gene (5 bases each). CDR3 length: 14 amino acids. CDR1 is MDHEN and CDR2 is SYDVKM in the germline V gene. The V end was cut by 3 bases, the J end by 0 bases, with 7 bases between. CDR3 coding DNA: TGTGCCAGCAGTTTTGGGGGAAGCACAGATACGCAGTATTTT. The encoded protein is CASSFGGSTDTQYF.

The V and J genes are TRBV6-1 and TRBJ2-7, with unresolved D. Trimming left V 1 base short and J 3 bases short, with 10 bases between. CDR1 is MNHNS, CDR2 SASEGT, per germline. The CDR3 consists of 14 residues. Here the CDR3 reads CASSEVHGRYEQYF. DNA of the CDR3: TGTGCCAGCAGTGAAGTACACGGCCGCTACGAGCAGTACTTC.

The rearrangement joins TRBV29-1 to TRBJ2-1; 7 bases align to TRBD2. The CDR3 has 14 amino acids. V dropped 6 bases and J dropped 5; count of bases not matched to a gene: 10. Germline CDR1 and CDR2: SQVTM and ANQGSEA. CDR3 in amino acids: CSVERDYQHNEQFF. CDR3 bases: TGCAGCGTCGAACGGGACTACCAACACAATGAGCAGTTCTTC.

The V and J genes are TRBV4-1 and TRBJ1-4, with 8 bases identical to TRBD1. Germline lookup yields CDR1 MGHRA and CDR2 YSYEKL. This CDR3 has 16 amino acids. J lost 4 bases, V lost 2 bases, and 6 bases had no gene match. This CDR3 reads CASSQWTGNYNEKLFF. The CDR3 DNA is TGCGCCAGCAGCCAATGGACAGGGAACTATAATGAAAAACTGTTTTTT.

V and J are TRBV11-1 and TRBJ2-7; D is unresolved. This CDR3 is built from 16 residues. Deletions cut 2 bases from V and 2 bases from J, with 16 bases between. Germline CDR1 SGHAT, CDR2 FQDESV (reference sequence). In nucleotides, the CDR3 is TGTGCCAGCAGCTTATCACAACAGAATCCCGCCTACGAGCAGTACTTC. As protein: CASSLSQQNPAYEQYF.

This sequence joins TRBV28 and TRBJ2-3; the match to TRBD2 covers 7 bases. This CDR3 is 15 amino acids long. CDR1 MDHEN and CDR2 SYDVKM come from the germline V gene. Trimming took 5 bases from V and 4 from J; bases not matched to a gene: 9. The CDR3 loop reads CASSPLDGLADTQYF. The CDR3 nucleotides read TGTGCCAGCAGTCCCCTAGACGGACTAGCAGATACGCAGTATTTT.

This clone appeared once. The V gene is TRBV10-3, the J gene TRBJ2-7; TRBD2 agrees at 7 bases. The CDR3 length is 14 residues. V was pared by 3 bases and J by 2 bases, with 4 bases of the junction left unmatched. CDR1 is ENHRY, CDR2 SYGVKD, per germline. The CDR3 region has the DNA TGTGCCATCAGTGATTGGGACTACCCCTACGAGCAGTACTTC. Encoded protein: CAISDWDYPYEQYF.

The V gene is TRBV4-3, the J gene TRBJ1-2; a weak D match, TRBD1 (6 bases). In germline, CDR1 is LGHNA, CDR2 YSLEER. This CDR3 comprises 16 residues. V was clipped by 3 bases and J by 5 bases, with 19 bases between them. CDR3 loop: CASSQGGPPFPYGYTF. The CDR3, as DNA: TGCGCCAGCAGCCAGGGGGGCCCTCCGTTCCCTTATGGCTACACCTTC.

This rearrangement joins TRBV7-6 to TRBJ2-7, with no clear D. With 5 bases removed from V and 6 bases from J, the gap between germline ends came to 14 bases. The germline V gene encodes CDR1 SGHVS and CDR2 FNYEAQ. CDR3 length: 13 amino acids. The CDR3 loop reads CASSTITFGEQYF. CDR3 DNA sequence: TGTGCCAGCAGCACAATCACGTTTGGCGAGCAGTACTTC.

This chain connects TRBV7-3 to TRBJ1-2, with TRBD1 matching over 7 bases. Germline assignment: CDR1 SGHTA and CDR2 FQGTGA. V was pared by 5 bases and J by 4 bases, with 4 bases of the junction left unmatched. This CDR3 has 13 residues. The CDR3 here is CASSPRTGYGYTF. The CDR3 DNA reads TGTGCCAGCAGCCCAAGGACAGGCTATGGCTACACCTTC.

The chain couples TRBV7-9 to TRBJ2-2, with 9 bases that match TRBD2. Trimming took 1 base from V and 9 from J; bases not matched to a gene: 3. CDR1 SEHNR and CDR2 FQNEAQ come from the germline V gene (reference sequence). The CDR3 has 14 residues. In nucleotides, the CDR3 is TGTGCCAGCAGCTTAGGGGGACTAGCCTGGGAGCTGTTTTTT. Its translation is CASSLGGLAWELFF.

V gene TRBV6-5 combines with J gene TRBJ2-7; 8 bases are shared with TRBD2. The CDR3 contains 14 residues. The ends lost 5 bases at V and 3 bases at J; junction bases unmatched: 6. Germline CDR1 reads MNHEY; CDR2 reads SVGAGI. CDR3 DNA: TGTGCCAGCAGTACTAGCGGTAGTGGCTACGAGCAGTACTTC. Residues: CASSTSGSGYEQYF.

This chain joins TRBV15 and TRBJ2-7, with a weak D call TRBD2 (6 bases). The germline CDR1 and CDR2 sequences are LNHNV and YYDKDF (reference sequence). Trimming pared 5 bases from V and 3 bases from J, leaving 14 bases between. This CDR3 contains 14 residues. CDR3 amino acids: CATSPGTSGYEQYF. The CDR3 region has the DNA TGTGCCACCAGCCCAGGGACTTCGGGCTACGAGCAGTACTTC.

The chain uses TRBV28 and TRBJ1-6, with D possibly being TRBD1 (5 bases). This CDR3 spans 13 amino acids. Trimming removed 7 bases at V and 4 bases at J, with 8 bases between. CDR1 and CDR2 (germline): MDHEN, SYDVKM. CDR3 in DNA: TGTGCCAGCACGGGGGGATATAATTCACCCCTCCACTTT. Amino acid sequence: CASTGGYNSPLHF.

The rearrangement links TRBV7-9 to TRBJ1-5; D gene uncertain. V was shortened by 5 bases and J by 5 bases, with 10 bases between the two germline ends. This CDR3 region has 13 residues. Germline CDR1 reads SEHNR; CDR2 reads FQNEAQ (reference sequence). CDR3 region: CASSRDVDQPQHF. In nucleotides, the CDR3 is TGTGCCAGCAGCAGGGATGTGGATCAGCCCCAGCATTTT.

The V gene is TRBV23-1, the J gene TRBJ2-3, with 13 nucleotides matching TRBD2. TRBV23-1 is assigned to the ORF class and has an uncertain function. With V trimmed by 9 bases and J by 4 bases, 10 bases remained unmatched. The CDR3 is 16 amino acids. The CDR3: CARYPKLAGGPDTQYF. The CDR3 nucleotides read TGCGCCAGGTATCCGAAACTAGCGGGAGGGCCAGATACGCAGTATTTT.

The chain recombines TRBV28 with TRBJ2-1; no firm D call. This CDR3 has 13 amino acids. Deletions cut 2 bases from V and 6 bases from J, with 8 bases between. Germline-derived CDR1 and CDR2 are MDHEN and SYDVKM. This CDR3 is CASSLPLGNEQFF. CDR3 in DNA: TGTGCCAGCAGTTTACCCCTTGGCAATGAGCAGTTCTTC.

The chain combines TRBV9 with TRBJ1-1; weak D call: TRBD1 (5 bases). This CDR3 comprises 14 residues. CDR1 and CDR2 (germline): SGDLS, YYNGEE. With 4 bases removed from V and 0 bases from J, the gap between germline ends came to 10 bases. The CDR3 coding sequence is TGTGCCAGCAGCCTAGGGACGTTGAACACTGAAGCTTTCTTT. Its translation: CASSLGTLNTEAFF.

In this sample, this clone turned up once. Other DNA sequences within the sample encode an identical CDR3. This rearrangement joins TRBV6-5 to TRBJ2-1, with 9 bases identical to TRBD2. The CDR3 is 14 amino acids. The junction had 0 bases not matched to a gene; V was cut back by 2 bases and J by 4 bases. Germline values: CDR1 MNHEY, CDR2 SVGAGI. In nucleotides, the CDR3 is TGTGCCAGCAGTTACAGCGGGAGGTACAATGAGCAGTTCTTC. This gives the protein CASSYSGRYNEQFF.

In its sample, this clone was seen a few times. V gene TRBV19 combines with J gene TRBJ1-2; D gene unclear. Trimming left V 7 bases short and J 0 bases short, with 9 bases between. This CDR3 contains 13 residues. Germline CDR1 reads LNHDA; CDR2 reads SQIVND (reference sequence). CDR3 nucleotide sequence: TGTGCCAGTAAGGGCAACCCTAACTATGGCTACACCTTC. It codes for CASKGNPNYGYTF.

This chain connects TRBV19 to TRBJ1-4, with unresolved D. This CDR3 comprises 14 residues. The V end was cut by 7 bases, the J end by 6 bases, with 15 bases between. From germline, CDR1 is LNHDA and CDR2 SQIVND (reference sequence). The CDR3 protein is CASTVRKGYEKLFF. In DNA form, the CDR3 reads TGTGCCAGTACCGTAAGGAAAGGTTATGAAAAACTGTTTTTT.

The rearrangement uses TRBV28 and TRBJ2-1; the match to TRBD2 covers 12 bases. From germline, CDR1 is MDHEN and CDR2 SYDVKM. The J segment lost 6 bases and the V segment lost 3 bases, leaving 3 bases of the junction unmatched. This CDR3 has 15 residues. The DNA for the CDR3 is TGTGCCAGCAGTTTGTGGACTAGCGGGGTCAATGAGCAGTTCTTC. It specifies CASSLWTSGVNEQFF.

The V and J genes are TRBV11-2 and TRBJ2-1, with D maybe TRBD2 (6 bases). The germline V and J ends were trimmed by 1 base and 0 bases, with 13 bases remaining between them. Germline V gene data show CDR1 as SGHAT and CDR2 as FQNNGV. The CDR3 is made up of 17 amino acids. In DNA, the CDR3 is TGTGCCAGCAGCTTAGTAGTACTAGCATCCTCCTACAATGAGCAGTTCTTC. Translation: CASSLVVLASSYNEQFF.

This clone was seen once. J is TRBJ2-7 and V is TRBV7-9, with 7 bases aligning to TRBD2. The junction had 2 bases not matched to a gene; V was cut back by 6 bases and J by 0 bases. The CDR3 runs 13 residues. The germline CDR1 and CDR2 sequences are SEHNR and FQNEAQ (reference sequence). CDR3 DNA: TGTGCCAGCAGTGGGAGGGCCTCCTACGAGCAGTACTTC. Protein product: CASSGRASYEQYF.

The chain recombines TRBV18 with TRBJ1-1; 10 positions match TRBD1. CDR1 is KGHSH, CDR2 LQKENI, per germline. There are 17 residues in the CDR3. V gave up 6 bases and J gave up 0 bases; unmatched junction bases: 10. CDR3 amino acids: CASSHRGQGYMNTEAFF. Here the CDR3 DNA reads TGTGCCAGCTCCCACCGGGGACAGGGGTACATGAACACTGAAGCTTTCTTT.